This T cell receptor (beta chain) was recorded in a study of immune cell composition in non-small cell lung cancer (dated by TCRdb to the late 2010s). Background for the entire study: Histologic subtype, mostly lung adenocarcinoma or squamous cell carcinoma, was determined with H&E together with p63, CK5, Napsin A and TTF-1 immunohistochemistry. Adaptive Biotechnologies TCR-beta sequencing was carried out on a few dozen paired NSCLC tumour and non-adjacent lung specimens, as well as on approximately 26 tumour-only specimens. A handful of tumour specimens with TCR-beta data were rare histological subtypes and were excluded from the subtype comparisons. Supplementary cohort #1 consisted of about 11 lung adenocarcinoma cases with paired tumour/lung TCR-beta sequencing and with TIL populations generated to assess tumour reactivity. Study-wide conclusions, independent of this receptor: The reactivity cohort was only roughly eleven cases, and tumour-reactive clones were not shown to share sequences with the dominant in vivo tumour-associated clones. Significantly higher Top 10 clone scores and productive clonality were observed in lung squamous cell carcinoma than in lung adenocarcinoma tumours. Across fewer than 13 adenocarcinoma cases, the maximal tumour-associated clone frequency showed a strong correlation with TIL tumour reactivity, but overall clonality showed no such correlation. Tumour-associated clones >0.5% occurred in nearly half of NSCLC cases: about 30% of adenocarcinomas versus roughly three quarters of squamous carcinomas. No significant correlation was found between tumour TCR-beta clonality and smoking pack-years.

About this clone itself: The specificity of this receptor is unknown. No base-level quality is on record; no much larger clone is a single base apart.

Sequences MNHEY (CDR1) and SMNVEV (CDR2) are obtained from the germline V gene (reference sequence). The CDR3 spans 17 residues, from the cysteine through the phenylalanine. Only the CDR3 region is kept as DNA, spanning 51 bases read in frame from base 1. A distance of 28 bases separates the germline ends of V and J, which lose 8 bases and 5 bases respectively. Genomic DNA was isolated with the QIAamp DNA kit from frozen aliquots of single-cell suspensions that had not been sorted. The tumour samples consisted of non-small cell lung cancer tissue that had been surgically resected. Tissues arrived within 2 hours after resection and were immediately processed into single-cell suspensions. Tissue was mechanically dissociated and enzymatically digested with DNase I, collagenase I and hyaluronidase for roughly 30 minutes at 37 °C, then filtered and RBC-lysed. A two-step multiplex PCR was used to amplify TCR-beta CDR3 regions from genomic DNA, and Illumina-compatible adaptors were added in the second step. TCR-beta immunosequencing was carried out on an Illumina platform through the commercial immunoSEQ service. In the original analysis: Repertoires were summarised as Top 10 Clones, the percentage of T-cell templates from the ten most frequent sequences, and productive clonality. Productive clonality had a range of 0 to 1, where 1 means a monoclonal population. Sequences comprising at least 0.1% of tumour T-cell templates but absent from matched non-adjacent lung were defined as tumour-associated clones and were identified via log10 scatter plots. Two-group comparisons used Student's t-tests, stages used ANOVA, and relationships used linear regression, analysed in GraphPad Prism7 and R. TCRdb retrieved this table from immuneACCESS and kept in-frame rearrangements only. Not all clones are present; in checked studies, unresolved V genes account for under half, and no reason is known for the remainder. The DNA gave D and trimming, while V, J and clone size come from that table. A total of about 3,400 clones appear in this sample, about 80% of them only once. About 4% of the sample rests with the top ten.

Source material: lung tumor tissue. This sequence was found in a human donor with non-small cell lung cancer. This chain is built from TRBV27 and TRBJ2-7, with TRBD1 as a weak D call on 7 bases. The sequence in DNA is TGTGCCAGCTCCCGGGAGAGATTAGGGGGCGCCTGGGACGAGCAGTACTTC. Its translation reads: CASSRERLGGAWDEQYF.